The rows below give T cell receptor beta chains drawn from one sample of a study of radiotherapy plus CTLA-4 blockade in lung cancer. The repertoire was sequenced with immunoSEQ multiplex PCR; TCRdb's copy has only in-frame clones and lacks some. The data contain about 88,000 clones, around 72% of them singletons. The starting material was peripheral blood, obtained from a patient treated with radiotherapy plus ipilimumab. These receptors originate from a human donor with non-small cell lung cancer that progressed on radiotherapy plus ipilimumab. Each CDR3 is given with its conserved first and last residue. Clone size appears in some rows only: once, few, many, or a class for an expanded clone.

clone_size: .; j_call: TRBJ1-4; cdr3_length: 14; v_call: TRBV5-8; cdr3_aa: CASSSRDGDLELFF
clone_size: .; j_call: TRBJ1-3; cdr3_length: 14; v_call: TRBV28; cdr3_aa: CASSLDTSGNTIYF
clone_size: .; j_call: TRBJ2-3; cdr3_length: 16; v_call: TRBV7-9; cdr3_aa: CASSFPEISSTDTRYF
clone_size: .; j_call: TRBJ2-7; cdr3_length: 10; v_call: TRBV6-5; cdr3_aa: CATRLSEQYF
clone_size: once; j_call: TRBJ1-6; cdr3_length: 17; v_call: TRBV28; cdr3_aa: CASSGLQGEYYNSPLHF
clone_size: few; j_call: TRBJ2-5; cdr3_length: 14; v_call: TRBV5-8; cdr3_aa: CASSLRTGAETQYF
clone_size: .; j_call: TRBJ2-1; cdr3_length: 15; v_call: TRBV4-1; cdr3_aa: CASSQASQPYNEQFF
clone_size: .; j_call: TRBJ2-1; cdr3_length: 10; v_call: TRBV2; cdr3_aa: CASSEWEQFF
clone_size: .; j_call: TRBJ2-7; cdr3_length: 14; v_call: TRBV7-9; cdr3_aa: CASSLGEFSYEQYF
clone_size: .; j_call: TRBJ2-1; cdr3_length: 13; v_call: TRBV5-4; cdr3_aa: CASSLRSYNEQFF
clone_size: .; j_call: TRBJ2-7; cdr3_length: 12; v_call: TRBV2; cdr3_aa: CASSPITYEQYF
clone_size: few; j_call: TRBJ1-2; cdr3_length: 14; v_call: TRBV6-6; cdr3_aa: CASSYSGTGLGYTF
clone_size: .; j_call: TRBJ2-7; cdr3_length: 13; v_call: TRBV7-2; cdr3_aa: CASSLTGGYEQYF
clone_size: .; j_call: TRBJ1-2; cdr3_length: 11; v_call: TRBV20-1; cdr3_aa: CSAGDGFSYTF
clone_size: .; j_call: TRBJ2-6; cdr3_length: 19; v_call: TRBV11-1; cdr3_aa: CASSLPGTGLVGGANVLTF